This is a list of T cell receptor beta chains from one sample in a study of T cells after yellow fever vaccination. Via MiXCR, TCRdb re-called the 5' RACE reads, giving one row per CDR3 protein. The profile covers 300,000 to 400,000 distinct CDR3 sequences, with about 12% appearing a single time and approximately 3.4% taken by the ten largest. The sequences come from CD4+ T cells sorted from PBMCs, collected 15 days after the yellow fever booster vaccination. These receptor sequences come from a young man who received the YFV17D yellow fever vaccine. Each CDR3 is given with its conserved first and last residue. A D gene is named only where the DNA matches it firmly. Size is stated for part of the rows, as once, few or many counts, or as a class when the clone is expanded.

len,abundance,v_gene,j_gene,d_gene,CDR3aa,CDR3nt
15,NA,TRBV7-2,TRBJ1-5,TRBD1,CASSYRQGPNQPQHF,TGTGCCAGCAGCTACAGACAGGGGCCTAATCAGCCCCAGCATTTT
14,few,TRBV5-1,TRBJ2-5,TRBD2,CASSTGLAGETQYF,TGCGCCAGCAGCACCGGACTAGCGGGGGAGACCCAGTACTTC
16,few,TRBV6-5,TRBJ2-1,NA,CASSPRGGVSGNEQFF,TGTGCCAGCAGCCCTCGGGGTGGCGTCTCGGGCAATGAGCAGTTCTTC
16,few,TRBV28,TRBJ1-5,NA,CASSLTVGGSNQPQHF,TGTGCCAGCAGTTTAACGGTAGGGGGATCCAATCAGCCCCAGCATTTT
18,NA,TRBV6-2/TRBV6-3,TRBJ1-5,TRBD1,CASSSRTGGMNSNQPQHF,TGTGCCAGCAGCTCCCGGACAGGGGGGATGAATAGCAATCAGCCCCAGCATTTT
18,many,TRBV11-2,TRBJ2-3,TRBD2,CASSSIPTSGGAGDTQYF,TGTGCCAGCAGCTCCATCCCGACTAGCGGGGGGGCAGGAGATACGCAGTATTTT
14,few,TRBV5-1,TRBJ2-1,TRBD2,CASSPGGVYNEQFF,TGCGCCAGCAGCCCGGGGGGGGTCTACAATGAGCAGTTCTTC
9,many,TRBV7-2,TRBJ2-7,NA,CASGETANF,TGTGCCAGCGGGGAGACCGCGAACTTC
13,NA,TRBV20-1,TRBJ2-7,NA,CSAYRDGSYEQYF,TGCAGTGCCTACCGGGACGGGTCCTACGAGCAGTACTTC
14,NA,TRBV29-1,TRBJ1-5,NA,CSVATGNSNQPQHF,TGCAGCGTAGCGACAGGCAACAGCAATCAGCCCCAGCATTTT
13,NA,TRBV5-4,TRBJ2-7,TRBD2,CASSSGGRYEQYF,TGTGCCAGCAGTTCGGGGGGGCGTTACGAGCAGTACTTC